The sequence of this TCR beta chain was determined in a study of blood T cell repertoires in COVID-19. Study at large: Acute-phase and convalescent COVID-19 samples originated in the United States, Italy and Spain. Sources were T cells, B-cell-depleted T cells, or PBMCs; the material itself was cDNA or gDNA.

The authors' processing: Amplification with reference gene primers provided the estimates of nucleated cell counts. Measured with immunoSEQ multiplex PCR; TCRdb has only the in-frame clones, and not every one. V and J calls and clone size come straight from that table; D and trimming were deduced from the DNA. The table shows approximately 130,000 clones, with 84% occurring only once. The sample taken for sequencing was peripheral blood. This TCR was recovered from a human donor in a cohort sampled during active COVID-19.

The CDR3 spells CASSRGLYEQYF. DNA of the CDR3: TGTGCCAGCTCCAGGGGGTTATACGAGCAGTACTTC. V usage is TRBV12-3 or TRBV12-4 and J usage is TRBJ2-7; 7 nucleotides match TRBD1. This CDR3 is built from 12 residues. Trimming cost V 8 bases and J 4 bases; bases outside gene matches: 5.